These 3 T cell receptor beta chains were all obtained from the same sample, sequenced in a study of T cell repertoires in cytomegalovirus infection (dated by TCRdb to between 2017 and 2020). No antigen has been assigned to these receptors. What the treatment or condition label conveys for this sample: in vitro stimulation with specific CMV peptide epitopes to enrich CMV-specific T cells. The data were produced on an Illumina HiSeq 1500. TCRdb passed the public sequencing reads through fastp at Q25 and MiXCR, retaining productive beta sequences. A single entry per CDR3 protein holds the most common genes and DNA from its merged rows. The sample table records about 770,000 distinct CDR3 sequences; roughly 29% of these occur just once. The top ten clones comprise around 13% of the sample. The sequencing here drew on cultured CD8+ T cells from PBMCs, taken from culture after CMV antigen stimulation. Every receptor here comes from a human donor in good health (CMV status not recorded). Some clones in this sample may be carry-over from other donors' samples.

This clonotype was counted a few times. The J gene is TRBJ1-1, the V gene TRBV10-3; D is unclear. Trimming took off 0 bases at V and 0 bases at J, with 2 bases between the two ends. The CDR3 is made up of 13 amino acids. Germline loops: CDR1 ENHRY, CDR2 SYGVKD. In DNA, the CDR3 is TGTGCCATCAGTGAGTCGGTGAACACTGAAGCTTTCTTT. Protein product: CAISESVNTEAFF.

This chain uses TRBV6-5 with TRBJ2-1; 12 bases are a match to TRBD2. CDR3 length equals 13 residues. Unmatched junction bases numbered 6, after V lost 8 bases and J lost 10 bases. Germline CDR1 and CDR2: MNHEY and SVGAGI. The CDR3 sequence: CASGLAGTGEQFF. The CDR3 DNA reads TGTGCCAGCGGACTAGCGGGGACGGGGGAGCAGTTCTTC.

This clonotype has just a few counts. Here the CDR3 reads CASSVAGGIDTQYF. In nucleotides, the CDR3 is TGTGCCAGCAGCGTAGCGGGGGGAATAGATACGCAGTATTTT. The gene calls are TRBV9 and TRBJ2-3; 7 bases are shared with TRBD2. V shed 0 bases, J shed 5 bases, and the junction held 3 bases outside the gene matches. This CDR3 has 14 residues. Germline V gene data show CDR1 as SGDLS and CDR2 as YYNGEE.